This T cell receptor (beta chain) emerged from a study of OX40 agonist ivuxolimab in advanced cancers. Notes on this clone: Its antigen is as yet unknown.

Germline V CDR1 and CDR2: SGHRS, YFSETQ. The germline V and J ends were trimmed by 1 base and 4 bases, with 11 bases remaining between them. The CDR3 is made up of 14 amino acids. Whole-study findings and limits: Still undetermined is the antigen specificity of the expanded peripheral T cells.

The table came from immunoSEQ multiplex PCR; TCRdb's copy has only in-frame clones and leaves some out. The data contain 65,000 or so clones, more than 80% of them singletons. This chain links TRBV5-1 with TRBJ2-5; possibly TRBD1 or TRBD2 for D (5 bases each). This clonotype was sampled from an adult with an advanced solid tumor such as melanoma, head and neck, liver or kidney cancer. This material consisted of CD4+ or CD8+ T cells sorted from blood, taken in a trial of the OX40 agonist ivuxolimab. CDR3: CASSLRPGRETQYF. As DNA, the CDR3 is TGCGCCAGCAGCTTGCGCCCGGGACGAGAGACCCAGTACTTC.